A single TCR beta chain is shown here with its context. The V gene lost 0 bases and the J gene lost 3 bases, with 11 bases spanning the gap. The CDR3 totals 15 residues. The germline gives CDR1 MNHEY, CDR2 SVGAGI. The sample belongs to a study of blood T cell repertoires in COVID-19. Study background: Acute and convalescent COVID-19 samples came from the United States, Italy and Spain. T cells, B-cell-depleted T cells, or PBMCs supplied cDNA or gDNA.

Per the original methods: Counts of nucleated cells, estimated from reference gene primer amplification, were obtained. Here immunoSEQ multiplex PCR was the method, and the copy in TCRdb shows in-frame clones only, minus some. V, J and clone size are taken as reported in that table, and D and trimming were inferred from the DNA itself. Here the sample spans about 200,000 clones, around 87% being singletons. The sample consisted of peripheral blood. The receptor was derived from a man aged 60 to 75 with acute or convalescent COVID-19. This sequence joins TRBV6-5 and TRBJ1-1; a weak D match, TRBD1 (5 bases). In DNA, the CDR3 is TGTGCCAGCAGTTACTCGGGTAGGGGCTACACTGAAGCTTTCTTT. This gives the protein CASSYSGRGYTEAFF.